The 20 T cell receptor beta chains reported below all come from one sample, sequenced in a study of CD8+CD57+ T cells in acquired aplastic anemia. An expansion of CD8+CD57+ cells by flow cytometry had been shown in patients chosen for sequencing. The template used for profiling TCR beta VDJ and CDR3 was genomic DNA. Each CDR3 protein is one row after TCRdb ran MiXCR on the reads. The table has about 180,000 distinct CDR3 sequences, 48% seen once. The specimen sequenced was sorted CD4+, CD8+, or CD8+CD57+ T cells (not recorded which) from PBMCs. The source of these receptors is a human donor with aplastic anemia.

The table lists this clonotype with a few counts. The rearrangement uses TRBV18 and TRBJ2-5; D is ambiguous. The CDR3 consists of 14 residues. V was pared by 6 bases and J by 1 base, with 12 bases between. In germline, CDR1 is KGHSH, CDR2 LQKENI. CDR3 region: CASSPYGPQETQYF. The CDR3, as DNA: TGTGCCAGCTCCCCATACGGCCCCCAAGAGACCCAGTACTTC.

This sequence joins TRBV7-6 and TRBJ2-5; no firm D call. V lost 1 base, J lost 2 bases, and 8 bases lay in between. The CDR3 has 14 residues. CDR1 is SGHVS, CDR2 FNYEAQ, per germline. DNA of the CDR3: TGTGCCAGCAGCTTAGTAACAGATCAAGAGACCCAGTACTTC. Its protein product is CASSLVTDQETQYF.

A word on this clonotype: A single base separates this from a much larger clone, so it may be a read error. CDR3 loop: CAGRRDYRTDTQYF. CDR3 bases: TGCGCCGGCAGAAGGGACTATCGCACAGATACGCAGTATTTT. The chain combines TRBV5-1 with TRBJ2-3; TRBD2 agrees at 7 bases. The germline V gene has CDR1 SGHRS and CDR2 YFSETQ. This CDR3 comprises 14 residues.

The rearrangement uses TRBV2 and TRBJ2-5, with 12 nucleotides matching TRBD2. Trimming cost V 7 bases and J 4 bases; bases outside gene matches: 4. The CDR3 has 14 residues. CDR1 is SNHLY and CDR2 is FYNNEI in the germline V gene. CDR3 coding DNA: TGTGCCAGCACTAGCGGGGGGGCCGCAGAGACCCAGTACTTC. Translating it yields CASTSGGAAETQYF.

DNA of the CDR3: TGTGCCAGCAGCTTATTACCCGACAGGAACGCGAAACCCCTCCACTTT. Protein product: CASSLLPDRNAKPLHF. The chain joins TRBV11-2 to TRBJ1-6; D perhaps matches TRBD1 (6 bases). This CDR3 is built from 16 residues. In germline, CDR1 is SGHAT, CDR2 FQNNGV. The V gene lost 2 bases and the J gene lost 12 bases, with 20 bases spanning the gap.

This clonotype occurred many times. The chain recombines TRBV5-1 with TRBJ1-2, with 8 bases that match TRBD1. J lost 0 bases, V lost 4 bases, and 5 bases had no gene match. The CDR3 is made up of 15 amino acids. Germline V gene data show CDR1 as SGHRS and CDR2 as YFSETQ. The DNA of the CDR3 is TGCGCCAGCAGCGCCAGACAGGGGACTAACTATGGCTACACCTTC. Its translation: CASSARQGTNYGYTF. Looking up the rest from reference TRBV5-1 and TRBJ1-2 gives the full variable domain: KAGVTQTPRYLIKTRGQQVTLSCSPISGHRSVSWYQQTPGQGLQFLFEYFSETQRNKGNFPGRFSGRQFSNSRSEMNVSTLELGDSALYLCASSARQGTNYGYTFGSGTRLTVV.

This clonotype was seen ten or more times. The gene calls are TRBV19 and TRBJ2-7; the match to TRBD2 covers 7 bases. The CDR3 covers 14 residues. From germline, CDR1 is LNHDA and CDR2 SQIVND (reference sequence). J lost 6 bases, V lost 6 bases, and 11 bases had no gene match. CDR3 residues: CASRPGGAYSEQYF. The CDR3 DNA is TGTGCCAGTAGGCCGGGGGGTGCTTACTCCGAGCAGTACTTC.

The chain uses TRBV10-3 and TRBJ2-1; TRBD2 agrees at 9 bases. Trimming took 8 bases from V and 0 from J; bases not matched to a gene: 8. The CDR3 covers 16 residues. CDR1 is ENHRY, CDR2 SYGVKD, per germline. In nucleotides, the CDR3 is TGTGCCATCGGTCTAGCGGGGTCAAGCTCCTACAATGAGCAGTTCTTC. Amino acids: CAIGLAGSSSYNEQFF.

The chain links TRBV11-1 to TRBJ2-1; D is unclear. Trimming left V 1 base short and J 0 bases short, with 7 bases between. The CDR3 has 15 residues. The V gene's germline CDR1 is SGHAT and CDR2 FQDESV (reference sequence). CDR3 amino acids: CASSLDPSSYNEQFF. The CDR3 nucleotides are TGTGCCAGCAGCTTAGACCCGAGCTCCTACAATGAGCAGTTCTTC.

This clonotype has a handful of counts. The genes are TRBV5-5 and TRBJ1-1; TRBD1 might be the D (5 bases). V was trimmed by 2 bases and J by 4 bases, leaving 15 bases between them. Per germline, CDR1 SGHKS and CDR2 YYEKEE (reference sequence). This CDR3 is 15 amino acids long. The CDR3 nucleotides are TGTGCCAGCAGCTTCCGAAGTTTAAGGGGCACTGAAGCTTTCTTT. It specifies CASSFRSLRGTEAFF.

The CDR3 coding sequence is TGTGCCAGCAGTCGGGAAGGGCCCCAGCATTTT. Its translation: CASSREGPQHF. The chain uses TRBV2 and TRBJ1-5; D gene unclear. The CDR3 covers 11 residues. The germline V gene encodes CDR1 SNHLY and CDR2 FYNNEI. V gave up 5 bases and J gave up 9 bases, with 8 bases separating them.

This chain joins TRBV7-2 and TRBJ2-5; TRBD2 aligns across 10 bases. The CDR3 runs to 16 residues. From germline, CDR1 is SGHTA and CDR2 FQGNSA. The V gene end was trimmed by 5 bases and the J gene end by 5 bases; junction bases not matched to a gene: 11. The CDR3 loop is CASSQGLAGERETQYF. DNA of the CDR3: TGTGCCAGCAGCCAGGGTCTAGCGGGAGAGCGGGAGACCCAGTACTTC.

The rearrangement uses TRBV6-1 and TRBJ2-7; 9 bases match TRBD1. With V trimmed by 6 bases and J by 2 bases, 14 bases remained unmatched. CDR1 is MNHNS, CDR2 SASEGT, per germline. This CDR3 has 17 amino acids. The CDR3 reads CASSPRGSGTGPYEQYF. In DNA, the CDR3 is TGTGCCAGCAGCCCAAGGGGGTCGGGGACAGGGCCCTACGAGCAGTACTTC.

The CDR3 protein is CASLPPDRANEQFF. CDR3 DNA sequence: TGTGCCAGCCTCCCACCGGACAGGGCGAATGAGCAGTTCTTC. The chain is built from TRBV2 and TRBJ2-1, with 8 positions matching TRBD1. V was clipped by 8 bases and J by 7 bases; unmatched bases: 10. The CDR3 sequence is 14 residues long. Germline CDR1 and CDR2: SNHLY and FYNNEI.

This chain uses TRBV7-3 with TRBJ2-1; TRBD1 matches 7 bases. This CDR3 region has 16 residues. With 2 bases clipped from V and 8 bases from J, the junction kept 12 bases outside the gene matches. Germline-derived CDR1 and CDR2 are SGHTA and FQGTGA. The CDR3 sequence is CASSLGRRQGLDEQFF. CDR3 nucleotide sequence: TGTGCCAGCAGCTTAGGACGGCGACAGGGTCTTGATGAGCAGTTCTTC.

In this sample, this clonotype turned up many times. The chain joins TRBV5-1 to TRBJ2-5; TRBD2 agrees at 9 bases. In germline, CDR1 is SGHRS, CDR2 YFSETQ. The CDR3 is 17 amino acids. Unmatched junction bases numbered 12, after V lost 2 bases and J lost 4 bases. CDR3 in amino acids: CASSLAGGPRGRETQYF. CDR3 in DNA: TGCGCCAGCAGCTTAGCGGGGGGCCCACGGGGTCGAGAGACCCAGTACTTC.

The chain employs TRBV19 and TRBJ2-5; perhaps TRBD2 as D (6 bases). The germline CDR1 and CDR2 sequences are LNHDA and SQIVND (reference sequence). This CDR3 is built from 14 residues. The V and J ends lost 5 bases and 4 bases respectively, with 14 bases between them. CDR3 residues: CASSQGGLAETQYF. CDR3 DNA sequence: TGTGCCAGTAGTCAGGGAGGTCTGGCAGAGACCCAGTACTTC. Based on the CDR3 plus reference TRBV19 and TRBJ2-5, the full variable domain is DGGITQSPKYLFRKEGQNVTLSCEQNLNHDAMYWYRQDPGQGLRLIYYSQIVNDFQKGDIAEGYSVSREKKESFPLTVTSAQKNPTAFYLCASSQGGLAETQYFGPGTRLLVL.

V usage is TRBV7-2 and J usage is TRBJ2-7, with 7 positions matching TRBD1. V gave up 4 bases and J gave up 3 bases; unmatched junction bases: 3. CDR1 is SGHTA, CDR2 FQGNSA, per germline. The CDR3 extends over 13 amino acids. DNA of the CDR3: TGTGCCAGCAGCTCGACAGGGAGCTACGAGCAGTACTTC. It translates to CASSSTGSYEQYF.

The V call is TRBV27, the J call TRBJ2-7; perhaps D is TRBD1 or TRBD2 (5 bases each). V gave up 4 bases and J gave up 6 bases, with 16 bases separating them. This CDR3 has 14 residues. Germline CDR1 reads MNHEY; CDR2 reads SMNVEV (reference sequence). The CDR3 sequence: CASSYRDPRGEQYF. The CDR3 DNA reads TGTGCCAGCAGTTACCGGGACCCAAGGGGCGAGCAGTACTTC.

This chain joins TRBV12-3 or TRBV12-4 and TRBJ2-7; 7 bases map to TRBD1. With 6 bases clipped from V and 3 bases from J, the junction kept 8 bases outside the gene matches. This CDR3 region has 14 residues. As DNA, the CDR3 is TGTGCCAGCAGCTTTAAGGGACAGAACTACGAGCAGTACTTC. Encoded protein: CASSFKGQNYEQYF.